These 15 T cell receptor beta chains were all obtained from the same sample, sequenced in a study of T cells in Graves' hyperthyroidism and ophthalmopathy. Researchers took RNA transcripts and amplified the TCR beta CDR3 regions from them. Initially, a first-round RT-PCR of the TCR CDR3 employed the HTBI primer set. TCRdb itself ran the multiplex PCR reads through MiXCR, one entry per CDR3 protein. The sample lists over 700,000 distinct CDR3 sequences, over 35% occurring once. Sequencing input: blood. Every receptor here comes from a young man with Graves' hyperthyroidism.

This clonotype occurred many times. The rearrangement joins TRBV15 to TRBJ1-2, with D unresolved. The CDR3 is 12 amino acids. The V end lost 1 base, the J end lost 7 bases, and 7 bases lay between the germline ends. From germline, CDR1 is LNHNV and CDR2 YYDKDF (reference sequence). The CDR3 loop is CATSRVHGGYTF. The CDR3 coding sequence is TGTGCCACCAGCAGAGTTCACGGTGGCTACACCTTC.

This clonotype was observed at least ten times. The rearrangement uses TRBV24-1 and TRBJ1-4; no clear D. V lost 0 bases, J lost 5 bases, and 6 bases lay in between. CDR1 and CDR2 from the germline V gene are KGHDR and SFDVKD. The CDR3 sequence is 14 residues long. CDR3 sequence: CATSDLSRNEKLFF. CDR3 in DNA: TGTGCCACCAGTGATTTGAGTCGGAATGAAAAACTGTTTTTT.

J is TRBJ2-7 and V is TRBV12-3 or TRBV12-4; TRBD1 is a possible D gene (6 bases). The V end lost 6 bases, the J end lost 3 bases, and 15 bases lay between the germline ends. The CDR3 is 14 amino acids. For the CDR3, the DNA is TGTGCCAGCAGCCACAGGAGAGGGGGCTACGAGCAGTACTTC. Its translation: CASSHRRGGYEQYF.

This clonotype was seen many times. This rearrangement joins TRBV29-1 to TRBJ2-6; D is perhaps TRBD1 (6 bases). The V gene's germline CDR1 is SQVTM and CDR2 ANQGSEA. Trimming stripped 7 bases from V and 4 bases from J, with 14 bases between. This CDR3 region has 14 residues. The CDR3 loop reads CSGTDRWGANVLTF. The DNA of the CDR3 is TGCAGCGGGACAGATAGATGGGGGGCCAACGTCCTGACTTTC.

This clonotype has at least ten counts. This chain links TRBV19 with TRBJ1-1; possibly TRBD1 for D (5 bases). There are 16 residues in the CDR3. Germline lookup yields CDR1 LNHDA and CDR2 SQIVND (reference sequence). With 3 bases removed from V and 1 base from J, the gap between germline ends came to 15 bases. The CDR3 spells CASSIGDWVANTEAFF. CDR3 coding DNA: TGTGCCAGTAGTATTGGGGACTGGGTCGCGAACACTGAAGCTTTCTTT. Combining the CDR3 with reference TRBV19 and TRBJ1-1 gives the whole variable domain DGGITQSPKYLFRKEGQNVTLSCEQNLNHDAMYWYRQDPGQGLRLIYYSQIVNDFQKGDIAEGYSVSREKKESFPLTVTSAQKNPTAFYLCASSIGDWVANTEAFFGQGTRLTVV.

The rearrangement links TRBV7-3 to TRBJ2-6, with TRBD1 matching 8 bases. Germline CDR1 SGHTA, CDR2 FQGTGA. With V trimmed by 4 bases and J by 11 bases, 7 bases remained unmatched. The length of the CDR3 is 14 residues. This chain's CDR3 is CASSSTGGTYVLTF. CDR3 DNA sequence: TGTGCCAGCAGCTCCACAGGGGGGACCTACGTCCTGACTTTC.

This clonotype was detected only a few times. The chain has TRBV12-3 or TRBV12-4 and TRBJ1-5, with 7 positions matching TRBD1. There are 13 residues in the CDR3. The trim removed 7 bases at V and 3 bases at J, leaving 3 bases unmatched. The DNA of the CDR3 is TGTGCCAGCACGGGACAGCCCAATCAGCCCCAGCATTTT. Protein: CASTGQPNQPQHF.

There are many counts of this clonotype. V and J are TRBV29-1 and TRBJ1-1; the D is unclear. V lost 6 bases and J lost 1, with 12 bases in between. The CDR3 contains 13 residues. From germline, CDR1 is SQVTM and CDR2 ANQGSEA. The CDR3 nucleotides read TGCAGCGTCGGGATTTTGGAGAACACTGAAGCTTTCTTT. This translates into CSVGILENTEAFF.

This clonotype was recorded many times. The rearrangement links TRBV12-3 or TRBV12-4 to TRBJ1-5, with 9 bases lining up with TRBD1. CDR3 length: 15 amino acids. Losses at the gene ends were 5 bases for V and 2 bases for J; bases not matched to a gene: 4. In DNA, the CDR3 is TGTGCCAGCAGTCGTACAGGGGGCGGCAATCAGCCCCAGCATTTT. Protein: CASSRTGGGNQPQHF.

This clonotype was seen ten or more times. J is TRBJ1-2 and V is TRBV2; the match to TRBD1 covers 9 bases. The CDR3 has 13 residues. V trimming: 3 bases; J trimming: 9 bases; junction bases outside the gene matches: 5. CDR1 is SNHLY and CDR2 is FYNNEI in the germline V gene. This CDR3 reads CASSDSGQGSYTF. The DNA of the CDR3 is TGTGCCAGCAGTGATTCGGGACAGGGAAGCTACACCTTC.

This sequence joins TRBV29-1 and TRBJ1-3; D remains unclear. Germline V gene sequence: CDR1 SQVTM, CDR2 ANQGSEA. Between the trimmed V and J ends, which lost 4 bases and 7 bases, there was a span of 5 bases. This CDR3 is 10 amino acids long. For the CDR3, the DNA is TGCAGCGTTGCCTCGAACACCATATATTTT. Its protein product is CSVASNTIYF.

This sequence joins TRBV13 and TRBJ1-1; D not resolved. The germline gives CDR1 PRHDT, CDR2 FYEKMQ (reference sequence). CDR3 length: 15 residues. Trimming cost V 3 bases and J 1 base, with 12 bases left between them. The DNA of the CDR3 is TGTGCCAGCAGCTTTAAGGAGTATGGGAACACTGAAGCTTTCTTT. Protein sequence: CASSFKEYGNTEAFF.

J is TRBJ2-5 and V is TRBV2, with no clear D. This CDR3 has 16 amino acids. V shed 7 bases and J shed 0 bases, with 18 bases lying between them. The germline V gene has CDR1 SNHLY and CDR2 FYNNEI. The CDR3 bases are TGTGCCAGCACGGCCGGTCTTACTACGTACCAAGAGACCCAGTACTTC. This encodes CASTAGLTTYQETQYF.

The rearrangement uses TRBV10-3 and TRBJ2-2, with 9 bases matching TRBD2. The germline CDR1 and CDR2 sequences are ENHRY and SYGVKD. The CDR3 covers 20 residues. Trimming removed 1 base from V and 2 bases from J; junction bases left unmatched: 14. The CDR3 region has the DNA TGTGCCATCAGTGAGTTAGAAGCGGGGGGCACCCTATCTAACACCGGGGAGCTGTTTTTT. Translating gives CAISELEAGGTLSNTGELFF.

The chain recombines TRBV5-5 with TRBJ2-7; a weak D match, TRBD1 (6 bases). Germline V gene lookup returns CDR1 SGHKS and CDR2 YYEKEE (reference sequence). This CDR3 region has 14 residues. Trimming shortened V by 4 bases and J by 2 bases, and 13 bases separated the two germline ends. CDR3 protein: CASSGYRAPYEQYF. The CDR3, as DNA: TGTGCCAGCAGCGGTTACAGGGCCCCCTACGAGCAGTACTTC.